The entry below gives a single T cell receptor beta chain sequence along with its context. The protocol was immunoSEQ multiplex PCR, while the TCRdb copy is restricted to in-frame clones and leaves out a portion. The table has 95,000 or so clones, 85% to 95% seen once; the top ten hold 0.34%. This entry belongs to a study of technical replicates of blood from several donors. Trimming cost V 0 bases and J 3 bases; bases outside gene matches: 6. The CDR3 is made up of 18 amino acids. Germline V gene sequence: CDR1 MGHDK, CDR2 SYGVNS. Source material: T cells isolated from PBMCs. The chain links TRBV25-1 to TRBJ2-1; 12 nucleotides line up with TRBD2. The origin of this receptor is a human donor in good health. This chain's CDR3 is CASSEYWGTSGFYNEQFF. CDR3 in DNA: TGTGCCAGCAGTGAATATTGGGGGACTAGCGGGTTCTACAATGAGCAGTTCTTC.